One and the same sample provided the 12 T cell receptor beta chains below, sequenced in a study of blood T cell repertoires in COVID-19. Produced via immunoSEQ multiplex PCR; TCRdb's table is partial and in-frame only. The table lists 95,000 to 100,000 clones, over 80% of them singletons. Sample: peripheral blood. These TCRs come from a man aged 50 to 59 with acute or convalescent COVID-19.

This chain links TRBV27 with TRBJ2-7; D gene unclear. Trimming stripped 0 bases from V and 3 bases from J, with 6 bases between. The CDR3 contains 13 residues. The germline gives CDR1 MNHEY, CDR2 SMNVEV (reference sequence). CDR3 DNA: TGTGCCAGCAGTTTATCGCCCAGCTACGAGCAGTACTTC. Translating gives CASSLSPSYEQYF.

The chain recombines TRBV7-6 with TRBJ2-3; 7 bases map to TRBD2. The CDR3 has 13 residues. Trimming at V came to 4 bases and at J to 6 bases, leaving 4 bases not matched to a gene. Looked up from germline, CDR1 is SGHVS and CDR2 is FNYEAQ. CDR3 DNA sequence: TGTGCCAGCAGCTCTGGGAGGGCGGATACGCAGTATTTT. Protein product: CASSSGRADTQYF.

V gene TRBV6-5 combines with J gene TRBJ1-5, with 9 bases fitting TRBD1. Germline V gene data show CDR1 as MNHEY and CDR2 as SVGAGI. The junction had 4 bases not matched to a gene; V was cut back by 6 bases and J by 4 bases. This CDR3 spans 14 amino acids. CDR3 loop: CASSLGQGNQPQHF. CDR3 bases: TGTGCCAGCAGCCTTGGACAGGGGAATCAGCCCCAGCATTTT.

The chain is built from TRBV6-4 and TRBJ1-1; 8 bases are a match to TRBD1. The CDR3 runs to 14 residues. Germline CDR1 MRHNA, CDR2 SNTAGT. Germline trimming cut 6 bases from V and 4 bases from J; bases unmatched to any gene: 7. The CDR3 nucleotides read TGTGCCAGCAGGGGGGACAGGCCCCCCACTGAAGCTTTCTTT. It encodes CASRGDRPPTEAFF.

The chain carries TRBV4-2 and TRBJ2-7, with D uncertain. CDR3 size: 15 residues. Trimming left V 4 bases short and J 2 bases short, with 15 bases between. The germline V gene has CDR1 LGHNA and CDR2 YNFKEQ. Here the CDR3 reads CASSPQVPSPYEQYF. The DNA of the CDR3 is TGTGCCAGCAGCCCGCAGGTCCCATCCCCCTACGAGCAGTACTTC.

The rearrangement uses TRBV6-1 and TRBJ2-1, with 10 positions matching TRBD2. CDR1 and CDR2 from the germline V gene are MNHNS and SASEGT. The CDR3 has 15 residues. Trimming cost V 7 bases and J 6 bases; bases outside gene matches: 9. CDR3 in amino acids: CASIKSGGASNEQFF. CDR3 DNA sequence: TGTGCCAGCATAAAAAGCGGGGGGGCATCCAATGAGCAGTTCTTC.

The chain recombines TRBV29-1 with TRBJ2-1; 10 nucleotides align to TRBD2. Germline values: CDR1 SQVTM, CDR2 ANQGSEA. The J segment lost 3 bases and the V segment lost 5 bases, leaving 4 bases of the junction unmatched. CDR3 length equals 14 residues. DNA for the CDR3: TGCAGCGTTCTGAGCGGGGGGGTCTACAATGAGCAGTTCTTC. It specifies CSVLSGGVYNEQFF.

The chain employs TRBV28 and TRBJ1-3; the match to TRBD1 covers 9 bases. The V gene's germline CDR1 is MDHEN and CDR2 SYDVKM. The CDR3 is 16 amino acids. V shed 4 bases and J 4 bases; nucleotides not matched to a gene: 8. This CDR3 reads CASSSTDRGYGNTIYF. CDR3 nucleotides: TGTGCCAGCAGTTCCACGGACAGGGGTTACGGAAACACCATATATTTT. Together with reference TRBV28 and TRBJ1-3, the CDR3 gives the full variable domain: DVKVTQSSRYLVKRTGEKVFLECVQDMDHENMFWYRQDPGLGLRLIYFSYDVKMKEKGDIPEGYSVSREKKERFSLILESASTNQTSMYLCASSSTDRGYGNTIYFGEGSWLTVV.

The count of this clone is one. J is TRBJ2-5 and V is TRBV7-7; D might be TRBD2 (6 bases). Per the germline V gene, CDR1 is SSHAT and CDR2 is FNYEAQ (reference sequence). V dropped 1 base and J dropped 5 bases, with 11 bases sitting between them. The CDR3 is 14 residues long. CDR3: CASSLGDGGETQYF. As DNA, the CDR3 is TGTGCCAGCAGCTTAGGGGATGGGGGGGAGACCCAGTACTTC.

The CDR3 sequence is CASSPAGVKNIQYF. The CDR3 DNA reads TGTGCCAGCTCACCGGCGGGGGTTAAGAACATTCAGTACTTC. V gene TRBV18 combines with J gene TRBJ2-4, with TRBD2 matching 7 bases. Per germline, CDR1 KGHSH and CDR2 LQKENI. J lost 7 bases, V lost 3 bases, and 6 bases had no gene match. The CDR3 loop spans 14 amino acids.

This chain connects TRBV2 to TRBJ1-4; no clear D. Trimming removed 4 bases at V and 4 bases at J, with 10 bases between. Germline V lookup: CDR1 SNHLY, CDR2 FYNNEI. CDR3 length equals 14 residues. The CDR3 is CASSVQSGNEKLFF. The DNA for the CDR3 is TGTGCCAGCAGTGTTCAATCGGGTAATGAAAAACTGTTTTTT.

The V and J genes are TRBV19 and TRBJ2-7; D possibly corresponds to TRBD1 (5 bases). Between the trimmed V and J ends, which lost 5 bases and 6 bases, there was a span of 14 bases. From germline, CDR1 is LNHDA and CDR2 SQIVND (reference sequence). The CDR3 extends over 13 amino acids. CDR3 bases: TGTGCCAGTAGTGAACTCCAGGGCCTCGAGCAGTACTTC. This translates into CASSELQGLEQYF.